Below are 32 T cell receptor beta chains sequenced from a single sample in a study of T cell responses to AZD1222 COVID-19 vaccine. Only in-frame clones appear in the TCRdb table, and some are missing; sequencing was by immunoSEQ multiplex PCR. Among some 22,000 clones listed, roughly 82% were seen once. Sequenced material: peripheral blood, taken on day 0 of AZD1222 vaccination. These receptors all come from an adult in good health.

This chain joins TRBV27 and TRBJ2-1; D is perhaps TRBD1 or TRBD2 (5 bases each). The V end lost 6 bases, the J end lost 10 bases, and 16 bases lay between the germline ends. The germline V gene has CDR1 MNHEY and CDR2 SMNVEV (reference sequence). CDR3 length: 13 residues. CDR3 DNA: TGTGCCAGCAGCCCCGGGACCTACCTAGAGCAGTTCTTC. It is translated as CASSPGTYLEQFF.

In this sample, this clone turned up once. The rearrangement uses TRBV18 and TRBJ1-4; tentative D call: TRBD1 (5 bases). V shed 3 bases and J shed 6 bases, with 8 bases lying between them. From germline, CDR1 is KGHSH and CDR2 LQKENI. This CDR3 is built from 13 residues. CDR3 loop: CASSPRVDEKLFF. The DNA for the CDR3 is TGTGCCAGCTCACCCAGGGTGGATGAAAAACTGTTTTTT. Full variable domain (remainder filled in from reference TRBV18 and TRBJ1-4): NAGVMQNPRHLVRRRGQEARLRCSPMKGHSHVYWYRQLPEEGLKFMVYLQKENIIDESGMPKERFSAEFPKEGPSILRIQQVVRGDSAAYFCASSPRVDEKLFFGSGTQLSVL.

The chain has TRBV28 and TRBJ2-2, with 8 bases matching TRBD1. This CDR3 is 15 amino acids long. Germline assignment: CDR1 MDHEN and CDR2 SYDVKM. The junction had 9 bases not matched to a gene; V was cut back by 7 bases and J by 5 bases. In DNA, the CDR3 is TGTGCCAGCAAAGGGCCAGGGGGCCTAACCGGGGAGCTGTTTTTT. Its translation: CASKGPGGLTGELFF. Complete variable domain (other parts from reference TRBV28 and TRBJ2-2): DVKVTQSSRYLVKRTGEKVFLECVQDMDHENMFWYRQDPGLGLRLIYFSYDVKMKEKGDIPEGYSVSREKKERFSLILESASTNQTSMYLCASKGPGGLTGELFFGEGSRLTVL.

This sequence joins TRBV19 and TRBJ2-1; a weak D match, TRBD2 (10 bases). The CDR3 extends over 18 amino acids. The germline gives CDR1 LNHDA, CDR2 SQIVND (reference sequence). The V end lost 10 bases, the J end lost 3 bases, and 28 bases lay between the germline ends. CDR3 protein: CATADRGRTSGLYNEQFF. CDR3 sequence (DNA): TGTGCCACCGCGGACAGGGGCCGGACTAGCGGCCTCTACAATGAGCAGTTCTTC.

The chain is built from TRBV6-5 and TRBJ2-7; 9 nucleotides agree with TRBD1. Germline lookup yields CDR1 MNHEY and CDR2 SVGAGI. This CDR3 is built from 14 residues. V lost 7 bases to trimming and J lost 2 bases; unmatched junction nucleotides: 6. The CDR3 bases are TGTGCCAGCACCCGAGACAGGGGGGCCTACGAGCAGTACTTC. It yields the protein CASTRDRGAYEQYF.

The genes are TRBV21-1 and TRBJ2-4. TRBV21-1 is annotated as a pseudogene. This CDR3 is 19 amino acids long. The CDR3 DNA reads TGTGCCAGCACCCATGCCCTCCAAGGGGGGAGGAGAGCCAAAAACATTCAGTACTTC. Translating it yields CASTHALQGGRRAKNIQYF.

This chain joins TRBV4-1 and TRBJ2-3, with 8 bases matching TRBD2. The length of the CDR3 is 15 residues. V lost 6 bases, J lost 2 bases, and 7 bases stayed unmatched. Germline assignment: CDR1 MGHRA and CDR2 YSYEKL. This CDR3 reads CASSVIAGITDTQYF. CDR3 sequence (DNA): TGCGCCAGCAGTGTGATAGCGGGGATCACAGATACGCAGTATTTT.

The rearrangement uses TRBV6-1 and TRBJ1-1, with 7 positions matching TRBD1. The CDR3 is 16 amino acids. The germline V gene has CDR1 MNHNS and CDR2 SASEGT. Germline trimming cut 1 base from V and 4 bases from J; bases unmatched to any gene: 9. The CDR3 is CASSEGFTGVLTEAFF. The CDR3 DNA sequence: TGTGCCAGCAGTGAAGGATTCACAGGGGTGCTCACTGAAGCTTTCTTT.

The rearrangement joins TRBV30 to TRBJ2-7; no clear D. Germline V lookup: CDR1 GTSNPN, CDR2 SVGIG (reference sequence). Trimming removed 4 bases at V and 0 bases at J, with 10 bases between. This CDR3 spans 13 amino acids. The CDR3 spells CAWIGLDSYEQYF. The CDR3 DNA reads as TGTGCCTGGATTGGGCTGGACTCCTACGAGCAGTACTTC.

This clone is a singleton in its sample. This chain connects TRBV5-1 to TRBJ1-1; D not resolved. This CDR3 has 14 residues. Between the trimmed V and J ends, which lost 4 bases and 0 bases, there was a span of 10 bases. Germline V gives CDR1 SGHRS, CDR2 YFSETQ. CDR3 nucleotide sequence: TGCGCCAGCAGCGAGGGCACTATGAACACTGAAGCTTTCTTT. Protein product: CASSEGTMNTEAFF.

The chain uses TRBV20-1 and TRBJ1-1; D unresolved. Germline CDR1 DFQATT, CDR2 SNEGSKA (reference sequence). The V end was cut by 3 bases, the J end by 1 base, with 15 bases between. The CDR3 consists of 15 residues. CDR3: CSASGLSQTNTEAFF. CDR3 sequence (DNA): TGCAGTGCTAGTGGTTTGAGTCAGACGAACACTGAAGCTTTCTTT.

The rearrangement links TRBV7-9 to TRBJ1-3; D is undetermined. V lost 10 bases to trimming and J lost 1 base, with 8 bases between them. CDR1 SEHNR and CDR2 FQNEAQ come from the germline V gene (reference sequence). The CDR3 is 12 residues long. CDR3 sequence (DNA): TGTGCCACCAAGGGATCTGGAAACACCATATATTTT. This encodes CATKGSGNTIYF.

V and J are TRBV28 and TRBJ2-7; 10 bases align to TRBD1. The CDR3 length is 16 residues. Looked up from germline, CDR1 is MDHEN and CDR2 is SYDVKM. J lost 2 bases, V lost 4 bases, and 8 bases had no gene match. The CDR3 DNA reads TGTGCCAGCAGTTCTACTCTCGGACAGGGGGCCTACGAGCAGTACTTC. This sequence encodes CASSSTLGQGAYEQYF.

This clone was seen a few times. The chain recombines TRBV2 with TRBJ2-1; D might be TRBD2 (6 bases). V lost 7 bases to trimming and J lost 4 bases, with 14 bases between them. This CDR3 contains 14 residues. CDR1 and CDR2 from the germline V gene are SNHLY and FYNNEI. CDR3 in DNA: TGTGCCAGCAATGGAGGGCCCCTTTACAATGAGCAGTTCTTC. The encoded protein is CASNGGPLYNEQFF.

The rearrangement uses TRBV7-6 and TRBJ2-3; D is perhaps TRBD1 (6 bases). CDR3 length: 15 residues. The V end was cut by 1 base, the J end by 3 bases, with 11 bases between. CDR1 SGHVS and CDR2 FNYEAQ come from the germline V gene. The CDR3 bases are TGTGCCAGCAGCTTAGTGGGGGCAGTAACAGATACGCAGTATTTT. Its protein product is CASSLVGAVTDTQYF. Combining the CDR3 with reference TRBV7-6 and TRBJ2-3 gives the whole variable domain GAGVSQSPRYKVTKRGQDVALRCDPISGHVSLYWYRQALGQGPEFLTYFNYEAQQDKSGLPNDRFSAERPEGSISTLTIQRTEQRDSAMYRCASSLVGAVTDTQYFGPGTRLTVL.

Notes on this clone: One junction end does not reproduce the germline sequence, and a read error may be involved. The chain links TRBV3-1 (or the pseudogene TRBV3-2) to TRBJ2-7; D is unresolved. CDR3 length: 10 residues. Germline V gene sequence: CDR1 LGHDT, CDR2 YNNKEL (reference sequence). In DNA, the CDR3 is TGTGCCTCCACTATGGACCTGCCCTGCTTC. As protein: CASTMDLPCF.

J is TRBJ2-7 and V is TRBV9; 7 bases align to TRBD2. CDR1 is SGDLS, CDR2 YYNGEE, per germline. Losses at the gene ends were 2 bases for V and 3 bases for J; bases not matched to a gene: 8. The CDR3 sequence is 15 residues long. The CDR3 region is CASSVDPGLSYEQYF. The CDR3 coding sequence is TGTGCCAGCAGCGTGGATCCGGGACTAAGCTACGAGCAGTACTTC.

The DNA of the CDR3 is TGCGCCAGCAGCCGTGGTGGCAATGAGCAGTTCTTC. It is translated as CASSRGGNEQFF. V gene TRBV5-1 combines with J gene TRBJ2-1; the D is unclear. Trimming removed 4 bases at V and 6 bases at J, with 8 bases between. This CDR3 contains 12 residues. Germline CDR1 reads SGHRS; CDR2 reads YFSETQ.

The chain couples TRBV2 to TRBJ2-3, with D unclear. Between the trimmed V and J ends, which lost 6 bases and 0 bases, there was a span of 4 bases. Germline V gene sequence: CDR1 SNHLY, CDR2 FYNNEI. This CDR3 region has 12 residues. Here the CDR3 reads CASSQSTDTQYF. CDR3 nucleotide sequence: TGTGCCAGCAGCCAGAGCACAGATACGCAGTATTTT.

The V call is TRBV11-1, the J call TRBJ2-3, with D possibly being TRBD1 or TRBD2 (5 bases each). The CDR3 covers 15 residues. In germline, CDR1 is SGHAT, CDR2 FQDESV (reference sequence). V gave up 5 bases and J gave up 0 bases, with 12 bases separating them. The CDR3 spells CASSPRGGSTDTQYF. CDR3 in DNA: TGTGCCAGCAGCCCCCGGGGCGGGAGCACAGATACGCAGTATTTT.

This rearrangement joins TRBV7-2 to TRBJ2-1; 13 bases agree with TRBD2. V lost 3 bases, J lost 8 bases, and 10 bases stayed unmatched. Looked up from germline, CDR1 is SGHTA and CDR2 is FQGNSA. This CDR3 region has 17 residues. This CDR3 reads CASSFILAGGPLDEQFF. The CDR3 coding sequence is TGTGCCAGCAGCTTCATACTAGCGGGGGGGCCGTTGGATGAGCAGTTCTTC.

This clone appeared a single time. The chain recombines TRBV7-9 with TRBJ2-3; tentative D call: TRBD2 (5 bases). The V end lost 5 bases, the J end lost 5 bases, and 17 bases lay between the germline ends. Per the germline V gene, CDR1 is SEHNR and CDR2 is FQNEAQ (reference sequence). This CDR3 has 15 residues. This CDR3 reads CASSVNGNTGDTQYF. The CDR3 coding sequence is TGTGCCAGCAGCGTGAACGGGAATACGGGAGATACGCAGTATTTT.

The V gene is TRBV25-1, the J gene TRBJ2-7; tentative D call: TRBD1 (6 bases). The CDR3 totals 14 residues. Germline V gene lookup returns CDR1 MGHDK and CDR2 SYGVNS. V was shortened by 2 bases and J by 4 bases, with 12 bases between the two germline ends. The CDR3 DNA is TGTGCCAGCAGTGAAATCAGGGGTGGTTACGAGCAGTACTTC. Translation gives CASSEIRGGYEQYF.

The chain employs TRBV7-2 and TRBJ2-7; 8 nucleotides agree with TRBD1. There are 15 residues in the CDR3. The V segment lost 8 bases and the J segment 4 bases; nucleotides outside the gene matches: 13. CDR1 is SGHTA and CDR2 is FQGNSA in the germline V gene. Here the CDR3 DNA reads TGTGCCAGCGGGCAGGGGGCGGGGCCCCAGTACGAGCAGTACTTC. Residues: CASGQGAGPQYEQYF.

This chain connects TRBV6-5 to TRBJ2-1; TRBD1 matches 9 bases. Germline V gene sequence: CDR1 MNHEY, CDR2 SVGAGI. The junction had 10 bases not matched to a gene; V was cut back by 4 bases and J by 6 bases. This CDR3 is built from 16 residues. CDR3: CASSSWGQGGINEQFF. The DNA for the CDR3 is TGTGCCAGCAGTTCTTGGGGACAGGGTGGGATCAATGAGCAGTTCTTC.

This clone was counted only a few times. CDR3 amino acids: CASSIWGPGGTEAFF. For the CDR3, the DNA is TGTGCCAGTAGTATATGGGGCCCCGGAGGCACTGAAGCTTTCTTT. J is TRBJ1-1 and V is TRBV19; D is perhaps TRBD1 (5 bases). V lost 2 bases and J lost 4, with 14 bases in between. Germline V gives CDR1 LNHDA, CDR2 SQIVND (reference sequence). The CDR3 has 15 amino acids.

The chain carries TRBV7-2 and TRBJ2-1; maybe TRBD2 (6 bases). Trimming took 3 bases from V and 0 from J, leaving 12 bases between them. The CDR3 runs 16 residues. CDR1 and CDR2 from the germline V gene are SGHTA and FQGNSA. The CDR3 loop is CASSFRLGSSYNEQFF. CDR3 in DNA: TGTGCCAGCAGCTTCCGACTAGGGAGCTCCTACAATGAGCAGTTCTTC.

This clone has a handful of counts. CDR3 sequence (DNA): TGTGCCAGCAGGTCACAGGTTGCGGGGACTGAAGCTTTCTTT. This translates into CASRSQVAGTEAFF. The genes are TRBV7-3 and TRBJ1-1; a weak D match, TRBD1 (5 bases). CDR3 length equals 14 residues. Per the germline V gene, CDR1 is SGHTA and CDR2 is FQGTGA. V was pared by 6 bases and J by 5 bases, with 16 bases between.

This chain links TRBV6-6 with TRBJ2-3; 9 bases match TRBD2. The J segment lost 5 bases and the V segment lost 3 bases, leaving 9 bases of the junction unmatched. This CDR3 is built from 16 residues. From germline, CDR1 is MNHNY and CDR2 SVGAGI (reference sequence). The CDR3 coding sequence is TGTGCCAGCAGTTATTCGCTAGCGGGATCTAGAGATACGCAGTATTTT. Encoded protein: CASSYSLAGSRDTQYF.

J is TRBJ2-3 and V is TRBV19, with D tentatively TRBD1 (5 bases). The CDR3 consists of 15 residues. Looked up from germline, CDR1 is LNHDA and CDR2 is SQIVND (reference sequence). The V end lost 4 bases, the J end lost 5 bases, and 16 bases lay between the germline ends. Written as DNA, the CDR3 is TGTGCCAGTAGTACCAGGGCCAGGGCCTTAGATACGCAGTATTTT. It yields the protein CASSTRARALDTQYF.

There are a few counts of this clone. This chain joins TRBV5-1 and TRBJ2-5, with 8 bases lining up with TRBD2. This CDR3 is 14 amino acids long. Germline V CDR1 and CDR2: SGHRS, YFSETQ. Germline trimming cut 4 bases from V and 2 bases from J; bases unmatched to any gene: 4. CDR3 DNA: TGCGCCAGCAGCCCTGTAGCGGGGCAAGAGACCCAGTACTTC. This translates into CASSPVAGQETQYF.

The chain links TRBV18 to TRBJ2-7; TRBD2 is a possible D gene (5 bases). In germline, CDR1 is KGHSH, CDR2 LQKENI. The CDR3 has 15 residues. The V end lost 3 bases, the J end lost 2 bases, and 14 bases lay between the germline ends. CDR3 residues: CASSPMAGAPYEQYF. CDR3 nucleotides: TGTGCCAGCTCACCCATGGCGGGTGCCCCCTACGAGCAGTACTTC.